Each of the 26 T cell receptor beta chains below was sequenced from the same sample in a study of blood T cell repertoires in COVID-19. Some clones are missing from TCRdb's copy, which holds only in-frame ones; the method was immunoSEQ multiplex PCR. The table records about 250,000 clones, 70% to 85% of them present only once. What was sequenced was peripheral blood. The source is a man at least 80 years old with acute or convalescent COVID-19.

The V call is TRBV30, the J call TRBJ1-4; tentative D call: TRBD1 (5 bases). The CDR3 runs to 12 residues. The ends were cut back, 3 bases at V and 8 bases at J, with 10 bases in the middle. Germline-derived CDR1 and CDR2 are GTSNPN and SVGIG (reference sequence). CDR3 residues: CAWSRVGEKLFF. For the CDR3, the DNA is TGTGCCTGGAGCAGGGTTGGAGAAAAACTGTTTTTT. Combining the CDR3 with reference TRBV30 and TRBJ1-4 gives the whole variable domain SQTIHQWPATLVQPVGSPLSLECTVEGTSNPNLYWYRQAAGRGLQLLFYSVGIGQISSEVPQNLSASRPQDRQFILSSKKLLLSDSGFYLCAWSRVGEKLFFGSGTQLSVL.

This chain links TRBV4-1 with TRBJ2-7; the D gene is possibly TRBD2 (7 bases). The CDR3 covers 18 residues. Germline values: CDR1 MGHRA, CDR2 YSYEKL. The V end was cut by 0 bases, the J end by 0 bases, with 18 bases between. CDR3 region: CASSQDRGTTLSSYEQYF. In DNA, the CDR3 is TGCGCCAGCAGCCAAGATAGGGGGACTACTCTTAGCTCCTACGAGCAGTACTTC.

The V gene is TRBV6-5, the J gene TRBJ2-1; the match to TRBD1 covers 8 bases. The CDR3 has 16 amino acids. J was trimmed by 7 bases and V by 1 base; bases with no gene match: 9. Germline V gene data show CDR1 as MNHEY and CDR2 as SVGAGI. CDR3 nucleotides: TGTGCCAGCAGTTACTTCCTTGGACAGGGTAAGAATGAGCAGTTCTTC. As protein: CASSYFLGQGKNEQFF.

This clone was found a few times. The V gene is TRBV7-9, the J gene TRBJ2-1; perhaps TRBD2 as D (6 bases). The CDR3 has 13 residues. Germline V gene data show CDR1 as SEHNR and CDR2 as FQNEAQ (reference sequence). The V end was cut by 0 bases, the J end by 10 bases, with 10 bases between. The CDR3 sequence: CASSLATRHEQFF. DNA of the CDR3: TGTGCCAGCAGCTTAGCGACTAGGCACGAGCAGTTCTTC.

There are a few counts of this clone. The rearrangement joins TRBV5-1 to TRBJ2-2, with TRBD1 matching 8 bases. In germline, CDR1 is SGHRS, CDR2 YFSETQ. The CDR3 is 17 amino acids. With V trimmed by 7 bases and J by 1 base, 12 bases remained unmatched. The CDR3 sequence: CASAPGSTGGNTGELFF. In DNA form, the CDR3 reads TGCGCCAGCGCGCCGGGGTCCACAGGGGGGAACACCGGGGAGCTGTTTTTT.

The V call is TRBV11-1, the J call TRBJ1-2, with 12 bases matching TRBD1. Germline V CDR1 and CDR2: SGHAT, FQDESV (reference sequence). With V trimmed by 6 bases and J by 6 bases, 8 bases remained unmatched. The CDR3 is 15 amino acids. The CDR3 sequence is CASRQGQGAIHGYTF. CDR3 nucleotides: TGTGCCAGCAGACAGGGACAGGGGGCGATTCATGGCTACACCTTC.

The CDR3 nucleotides are TGTGCCAGCAGAAGGGTTCAGGGTCAGAATTCACCCCTCCACTTT. Translation gives CASRRVQGQNSPLHF. V is TRBV6-5 and J is TRBJ1-6; D is perhaps TRBD1 (5 bases). V lost 6 bases, J lost 7 bases, and 16 bases lay in between. The germline V gene encodes CDR1 MNHEY and CDR2 SVGAGI. The CDR3 totals 15 residues.

This clone was counted only a few times. The CDR3 loop is CASSPGHWETQYF. The CDR3 nucleotides read TGTGCCAGCAGCCCAGGGCATTGGGAGACCCAGTACTTC. The V gene is TRBV6-5, the J gene TRBJ2-5; perhaps TRBD1 as D (5 bases). Between the trimmed V and J ends, which lost 6 bases and 5 bases, there was a span of 13 bases. CDR1 is MNHEY and CDR2 is SVGAGI in the germline V gene. There are 13 residues in the CDR3.

CDR3 DNA sequence: TGTGCCAGCAGTCCGACAGGGGGCCTTCGGTCCTACAATGAGCAGTTCTTC. Translating it yields CASSPTGGLRSYNEQFF. The rearrangement uses TRBV28 and TRBJ2-1; 10 bases are a match to TRBD1. Trimming at V came to 5 bases and at J to 1 base, leaving 8 bases not matched to a gene. Germline V CDR1 and CDR2: MDHEN, SYDVKM. The CDR3 runs 17 residues. Based on the CDR3 plus reference TRBV28 and TRBJ2-1, the full variable domain is DVKVTQSSRYLVKRTGEKVFLECVQDMDHENMFWYRQDPGLGLRLIYFSYDVKMKEKGDIPEGYSVSREKKERFSLILESASTNQTSMYLCASSPTGGLRSYNEQFFGPGTRLTVL.

This clone has a handful of counts. V usage is TRBV28 and J usage is TRBJ1-3; D perhaps matches TRBD1 (5 bases). The germline gives CDR1 MDHEN, CDR2 SYDVKM. With 7 bases removed from V and 8 bases from J, the gap between germline ends came to 18 bases. The CDR3 totals 14 residues. This CDR3 reads CASTQGGREDTIYF. CDR3 in DNA: TGTGCCAGCACCCAGGGAGGCAGGGAGGACACCATATATTTT.

The rearrangement links TRBV6-5 to TRBJ2-1; 10 nucleotides align to TRBD1. The germline V gene encodes CDR1 MNHEY and CDR2 SVGAGI. The length of the CDR3 is 14 residues. J was trimmed by 8 bases and V by 7 bases; bases with no gene match: 8. The CDR3: CASTGGTGEYEQFF. The CDR3 DNA is TGTGCCAGCACCGGGGGGACAGGGGAATATGAGCAGTTCTTC.

The genes are TRBV7-8 and TRBJ1-1; TRBD1 might be the D (6 bases). CDR1 SGHVS and CDR2 FQNEAQ come from the germline V gene. This CDR3 comprises 13 residues. V lost 5 bases, J lost 5 bases, and 12 bases lay in between. The chain's CDR3 is CASSLTGRTEAFF. CDR3 coding DNA: TGTGCCAGCAGCCTAACAGGGAGAACTGAAGCTTTCTTT.

This clone was seen a handful of times. The V call is TRBV13, the J call TRBJ1-3; D unclear. With 6 bases removed from V and 0 bases from J, the gap between germline ends came to 9 bases. Germline assignment: CDR1 PRHDT and CDR2 FYEKMQ (reference sequence). The CDR3 is 14 amino acids. This CDR3 reads CASRDWRSGNTIYF. The CDR3 coding sequence is TGTGCCAGCAGGGACTGGCGCTCTGGAAACACCATATATTTT. The full variable domain, with the rest looked up from reference TRBV13 and TRBJ1-3, is AAGVIQSPRHLIKEKRETATLKCYPIPRHDTVYWYQQGPGQDPQFLISFYEKMQSDKGSIPDRFSAQQFSDYHSELNMSSLELGDSALYFCASRDWRSGNTIYFGEGSWLTVV.

The V gene is TRBV27, the J gene TRBJ2-3, with D possibly being TRBD2 (6 bases). The germline V gene has CDR1 MNHEY and CDR2 SMNVEV (reference sequence). Trimming took off 10 bases at V and 1 base at J, with 27 bases between the two ends. The CDR3 runs 18 residues. CDR3 DNA: TGTGCCACCGCGCTCGGTTGGAGGGGAAGTAAGGGCACAGATACGCAGTATTTT. This sequence encodes CATALGWRGSKGTDTQYF.

This chain joins TRBV5-1 and TRBJ1-4, with D unresolved. V was trimmed by 4 bases and J by 0 bases, leaving 10 bases between them. CDR3 size: 15 residues. From germline, CDR1 is SGHRS and CDR2 YFSETQ. CDR3 bases: TGCGCCAGCAGCCAGGATGTAGCAACTAATGAAAAACTGTTTTTT. It specifies CASSQDVATNEKLFF.

The chain uses TRBV28 and TRBJ2-7, with 9 bases that match TRBD1. Germline CDR1 is MDHEN and CDR2 is SYDVKM. The CDR3 runs 14 residues. Trimming cost V 4 bases and J 7 bases; bases outside gene matches: 8. The CDR3 bases are TGTGCCAGCAGTTGGACTGGGACAGGGCAAGAGCAGTACTTC. Amino acid sequence: CASSWTGTGQEQYF.

The genes are TRBV7-9 and TRBJ2-7; 7 bases fit TRBD1. CDR3 length: 14 residues. CDR1 SEHNR and CDR2 FQNEAQ come from the germline V gene (reference sequence). The J segment lost 2 bases and the V segment lost 4 bases, leaving 5 bases of the junction unmatched. The CDR3 bases are TGTGCCAGCAGCTGGGGACAGCCAGCCTACGAGCAGTACTTC. It translates to CASSWGQPAYEQYF. The full variable domain, rest sourced from reference TRBV7-9 and TRBJ2-7, is DTGVSQNPRHKITKRGQNVTFRCDPISEHNRLYWYRQTLGQGPEFLTYFQNEAQLEKSRLLSDRFSAERPKGSFSTLEIQRTEQGDSAMYLCASSWGQPAYEQYFGPGTRLTVT.

The chain has TRBV19 and TRBJ2-5; maybe TRBD1 (5 bases). Looked up from germline, CDR1 is LNHDA and CDR2 is SQIVND (reference sequence). This CDR3 has 16 residues. With 3 bases removed from V and 5 bases from J, the gap between germline ends came to 19 bases. CDR3 nucleotide sequence: TGTGCCAGTAGTATGAAGGCAGGGATGGTGTTGGAGACCCAGTACTTC. It is translated as CASSMKAGMVLETQYF.

This chain links TRBV7-9 with TRBJ2-7; a possible D gene is TRBD1 (6 bases). Trimming took off 4 bases at V and 4 bases at J, with 17 bases between the two ends. Germline-derived CDR1 and CDR2 are SEHNR and FQNEAQ (reference sequence). This CDR3 region has 15 residues. The chain's CDR3 is CASSSRTDFGYEQYF. CDR3 nucleotide sequence: TGTGCCAGCAGCTCCCGGACAGACTTTGGGTACGAGCAGTACTTC.

The chain recombines TRBV18 with TRBJ1-4; maybe TRBD1 (5 bases). Germline V CDR1 and CDR2: KGHSH, LQKENI. CDR3 length equals 13 residues. V lost 5 bases to trimming and J lost 5 bases, with 9 bases between them. This CDR3 is CASSAGLNEKLFF. CDR3 sequence (DNA): TGTGCCAGCTCAGCGGGACTGAATGAAAAACTGTTTTTT.

The chain is built from TRBV4-1 and TRBJ1-1; 8 positions agree with TRBD1. With V trimmed by 4 bases and J by 5 bases, 12 bases remained unmatched. The CDR3 consists of 16 residues. CDR1 and CDR2 (germline): MGHRA, YSYEKL. Written as DNA, the CDR3 is TGCGCCAGCAGCCCAGCCCAGGGGGCACGAGGTACTGAAGCTTTCTTT. Protein: CASSPAQGARGTEAFF.

Only one count was recorded for this clone. The CDR3 is CASSEGVGQGGLSYNSPLHF. CDR3 DNA sequence: TGTGCCAGCAGTGAAGGGGTGGGACAGGGAGGCCTCTCCTATAATTCACCCCTCCACTTT. The chain employs TRBV6-1 and TRBJ1-6; 9 bases match TRBD1. The junction had 10 bases not matched to a gene; V was cut back by 1 base and J by 0 bases. Per germline, CDR1 MNHNS and CDR2 SASEGT. The CDR3 runs to 20 residues.

The V gene is TRBV4-2, the J gene TRBJ2-1; 14 bases line up with TRBD2. Germline-derived CDR1 and CDR2 are LGHNA and YNFKEQ. V was pared by 2 bases and J by 8 bases, with 11 bases of the junction left unmatched. This CDR3 is built from 18 residues. The CDR3 is CASSQLGIGTSGSHEQFF. CDR3 sequence (DNA): TGTGCCAGCAGCCAATTGGGGATTGGGACTAGCGGGAGCCATGAGCAGTTCTTC.

The chain's CDR3 is CASSPSQGTSNQPQHF. The CDR3 DNA is TGTGCCAGCTCACCATCACAGGGAACGAGCAATCAGCCCCAGCATTTT. The rearrangement uses TRBV18 and TRBJ1-5, with D possibly TRBD1 on 6 matching bases. Germline CDR1 is KGHSH and CDR2 is LQKENI. The V gene lost 2 bases and the J gene lost 1 base, with 12 bases spanning the gap. The CDR3 is made up of 16 amino acids.

The chain carries TRBV25-1 and TRBJ2-7; 10 nucleotides match TRBD1. The length of the CDR3 is 15 residues. CDR1 and CDR2 (germline): MGHDK, SYGVNS. V trimming: 1 base; J trimming: 2 bases; junction bases outside the gene matches: 2. The CDR3 reads CASSEFGTGAYEQYF. CDR3 DNA: TGTGCCAGCAGTGAATTTGGGACAGGGGCCTACGAGCAGTACTTC.

The chain combines TRBV2 with TRBJ2-7; D uncertain. CDR3 length: 11 residues. V was trimmed by 1 base and J by 9 bases, leaving 7 bases between them. The germline V gene has CDR1 SNHLY and CDR2 FYNNEI. The DNA for the CDR3 is TGTGCCAGCAGTGAAGTGGGCATGCAGTACTTC. Translation: CASSEVGMQYF.